The 11 T cell receptor beta chains below were found in one sample sequenced in a study of technical replicates of blood from a few donors. Clones were sequenced by immunoSEQ multiplex PCR, and TCRdb holds only the in-frame ones, with some missing. Here the sample spans 60,000 to 80,000 clones, 91% being singletons. Specimen: PBMCs. These TCRs come from a human donor in good health. Some clones in this sample may be carry-over from other donors' samples.

The genes are TRBV10-3 and TRBJ2-3; 7 bases align to TRBD2. Germline V gene sequence: CDR1 ENHRY, CDR2 SYGVKD. V shed 10 bases and J 6 bases; nucleotides not matched to a gene: 7. The length of the CDR3 is 12 residues. CDR3 amino acids: CATRGGADTQYF. DNA for the CDR3: TGTGCCACCCGGGGAGGGGCGGATACGCAGTATTTT.

The chain links TRBV7-2 to TRBJ2-1, with 10 positions matching TRBD2. Losses at the gene ends were 3 bases for V and 6 bases for J; bases not matched to a gene: 11. Germline V gives CDR1 SGHTA, CDR2 FQGNSA. This CDR3 contains 17 residues. The CDR3 nucleotides are TGTGCCAGCAGCTTCCCCCAGCGGGGGGGGAGGGTCAATGAGCAGTTCTTC. It specifies CASSFPQRGGRVNEQFF. Full variable domain (rest looked up from reference TRBV7-2 and TRBJ2-1): GAGVSQSPSNKVTEKGKDVELRCDPISGHTALYWYRQSLGQGLEFLIYFQGNSAPDKSGLPSDRFSAERTGGSVSTLTIQRTQQEDSAVYLCASSFPQRGGRVNEQFFGPGTRLTVL.

The CDR3 loop is CATFLRQGRRYGYTF. The CDR3 DNA follows: TGTGCCACCTTCCTGCGACAGGGGAGGAGGTATGGCTACACCTTC. This chain joins TRBV21-1 and TRBJ1-2; TRBD1 is taken as the D call from the table, unchecked against the DNA. TRBV21-1 is noted as a pseudogene. This CDR3 region has 15 residues.

J is TRBJ2-3 and V is TRBV21-1; TRBD2, the D gene given by the table, was not confirmed from the DNA. TRBV21-1 is labeled a pseudogene. This CDR3 region has 18 residues. CDR3 amino acids: CASSKEGTNRGDTDTQYF. The DNA for the CDR3 is TGTGCCAGCAGCAAAGAGGGGACTAACCGGGGGGACACAGATACGCAGTATTTT.

DNA of the CDR3: TGTGCCAGCAGCTTAGGCTTCGGGGGGGCGGCCTACGAGCAGTACTTC. Translation: CASSLGFGGAAYEQYF. This chain connects TRBV7-9 to TRBJ2-7, with TRBD2 matching 8 bases. Germline V gene sequence: CDR1 SEHNR, CDR2 FQNEAQ (reference sequence). The junction had 7 bases not matched to a gene; V was cut back by 1 base and J by 2 bases. CDR3 length equals 16 residues.

V is TRBV7-6 and J is TRBJ2-3; D perhaps matches TRBD2 (7 bases). Germline CDR1 SGHVS, CDR2 FNYEAQ. V lost 1 base and J 1 base, leaving 15 bases between the germline ends. CDR3 size: 17 residues. CDR3 in DNA: TGTGCCAGCAGCTTAGGGGGGGGCCACCCACGCACAGATACGCAGTATTTT. It yields the protein CASSLGGGHPRTDTQYF.

The CDR3 loop reads CASSLGQGTAYEQYF. The CDR3 coding sequence is TGTGCCAGCAGCTTAGGGCAGGGAACGGCCTACGAGCAGTACTTC. V gene TRBV7-8 combines with J gene TRBJ2-7; D may be TRBD1 (5 bases). The V end was cut by 1 base, the J end by 2 bases, with 12 bases between. Germline V lookup: CDR1 SGHVS, CDR2 FQNEAQ. The CDR3 has 15 amino acids.

This chain connects TRBV2 to TRBJ1-6, with TRBD1 matching 9 bases. The germline V gene has CDR1 SNHLY and CDR2 FYNNEI. The J segment lost 10 bases and the V segment lost 8 bases, leaving 9 bases of the junction unmatched. The CDR3 covers 14 residues. CDR3 in amino acids: CASGTGNYRSPLHF. The CDR3 DNA sequence: TGTGCCAGCGGGACAGGGAATTATCGATCACCCCTCCACTTT.

The rearrangement uses TRBV6-5 and TRBJ1-1; no clear D. Trimming took off 2 bases at V and 0 bases at J, with 13 bases between the two ends. CDR3 length: 16 residues. Germline V gene data show CDR1 as MNHEY and CDR2 as SVGAGI. Written as DNA, the CDR3 is TGTGCCAGCAGTTACGATTACCGAGGAATGAACACTGAAGCTTTCTTT. It encodes CASSYDYRGMNTEAFF.

The CDR3 nucleotides read TGTGCCAGCAGCTTTTTCTCAGGGGGCGCCGCCGGGGAGCTGTTTTTT. This sequence encodes CASSFFSGGAAGELFF. The chain carries TRBV7-2 and TRBJ2-2, with 8 bases that match TRBD1. The germline gives CDR1 SGHTA, CDR2 FQGNSA. Unmatched junction bases numbered 9, after V lost 3 bases and J lost 6 bases. This CDR3 has 16 amino acids.

The rearrangement links TRBV12-5 to TRBJ2-1; 8 bases match TRBD1. Germline CDR1 LGHNT, CDR2 FRNRAP. The CDR3 covers 14 residues. V lost 1 base and J lost 8; bases outside the gene matches: 4. CDR3 amino acids: CASGLGQGRHEQFF. The CDR3 bases are TGTGCTAGTGGTTTGGGACAGGGGAGACATGAGCAGTTCTTC.